This TCR beta chain was sequenced during a study of T cells after yellow fever vaccination. V shed 4 bases and J shed 1 base, with 7 bases lying between them. The CDR3 runs to 13 residues. Germline V gene lookup returns CDR1 SQVTM and CDR2 ANQGSEA. TCRdb reprocessed the 5' RACE reads via MiXCR and lists one record per CDR3 protein. The sample lists around 300,000 distinct CDR3 sequences, approximately 4% seen once, with around 24% in the top ten. Study-level results: There was a small share of clonotypes that showed up in both the CD4 and CD8 compartments.

The table lists this clonotype with a few counts. Its specificity is not known. This sequence joins TRBV29-1 and TRBJ2-2; D is uncertain. The clonotype originates from a man aged 18-30 years who received the YFV17D yellow fever vaccine. This specimen was PBMCs, taken 5 days after the yellow fever booster vaccination. The CDR3 nucleotides are TGCAGCGTTGCAGCCCAGAACACCGGGGAGCTGTTTTTT. Its translation is CSVAAQNTGELFF.